These 19 T cell receptor beta chains originate from one sample sequenced in a study of graft-versus-host responses after intestinal transplantation. Only in-frame clones appear in the TCRdb table, and some are missing; sequencing was by immunoSEQ multiplex PCR. The table records 21,000 or so clones, 55% to 65% of them present only once. This material consisted of alloreactive CD4+ T cells from a mixed lymphocyte reaction culture, taken before intestinal transplant. Subset: CFSE-low proliferating T cells sorted from roughly six-day pre-transplant mixed lymphocyte reaction (GvH or HvG direction). The receptors were sampled from a human patient who received an intestinal transplant.

The sample holds one count of this clone. This sequence joins TRBV5-5 and TRBJ1-2, with 9 nucleotides matching TRBD1. The V and J ends lost 3 bases and 8 bases, in that order; junction bases with no gene match: 8. The CDR3 is made up of 14 amino acids. Per the germline V gene, CDR1 is SGHKS and CDR2 is YYEKEE (reference sequence). CDR3 protein: CASSSSGTGTGYTF. For the CDR3, the DNA is TGTGCCAGCAGCTCATCCGGGACAGGGACAGGCTACACCTTC.

The sample holds a few counts of this clone. The V call is TRBV19, the J call TRBJ2-1, with D possibly matching TRBD2 (7 bases). CDR3 length equals 16 residues. Trimming shortened V by 6 bases and J by 4 bases, and 19 bases separated the two germline ends. Germline loops: CDR1 LNHDA, CDR2 SQIVND (reference sequence). Here the CDR3 reads CASSILRGGGYNEQFF. The CDR3 DNA reads TGTGCCAGTAGCATCCTGAGGGGGGGCGGGTACAATGAGCAGTTCTTC.

V is TRBV7-8 and J is TRBJ1-5; 7 bases agree with TRBD1. The germline CDR1 and CDR2 sequences are SGHVS and FQNEAQ. The J segment lost 7 bases and the V segment lost 5 bases, leaving 11 bases of the junction unmatched. The CDR3 spans 15 residues. The CDR3 DNA is TGTGCCAGCAGCCATAGACAGGGTTGGCAACAGCCCCAGCATTTT. Its translation: CASSHRQGWQQPQHF.

This clone has more than one count but fewer than ten. The chain employs TRBV18 and TRBJ2-1, with a possible D match to TRBD1 (6 bases). This CDR3 is 16 amino acids long. The germline CDR1 and CDR2 sequences are KGHSH and LQKENI. Deletions cut 3 bases from V and 0 bases from J, with 12 bases between. The CDR3 is CASSPRTASSYNEQFF. CDR3 bases: TGTGCCAGCTCACCTCGGACAGCCTCCTCCTACAATGAGCAGTTCTTC.

The chain uses TRBV10-2 and TRBJ1-2; possible D gene TRBD1, 5 bases. V shed 5 bases and J shed 3 bases, with 13 bases lying between them. The CDR3 length is 14 residues. Germline-derived CDR1 and CDR2 are WSHSY and SAAADI. For the CDR3, the DNA is TGCGCCAGCAGTTTGACCCCCAGGGACTATGGCTACACCTTC. Translating it yields CASSLTPRDYGYTF.

V and J are TRBV6-5 and TRBJ2-5; 8 nucleotides match TRBD1. Germline V lookup: CDR1 MNHEY, CDR2 SVGAGI. This CDR3 spans 13 amino acids. V lost 6 bases, J lost 3 bases, and 3 bases stayed unmatched. This chain's CDR3 is CASRRQGKETQYF. For the CDR3, the DNA is TGTGCCAGCAGACGACAGGGGAAAGAGACCCAGTACTTC.

The V gene is TRBV10-3, the J gene TRBJ1-5, with a possible D match to TRBD1 (5 bases). V was trimmed by 4 bases and J by 6 bases, leaving 10 bases between them. Germline assignment: CDR1 ENHRY and CDR2 SYGVKD. This CDR3 is 13 amino acids long. In DNA form, the CDR3 reads TGTGCCATCAGTGGGGGCGGGGGTCAGCCCCAGCATTTT. It specifies CAISGGGGQPQHF.

This clone was observed a single time. The rearrangement links TRBV9 to TRBJ1-3; D gene ambiguous. The ends were cut back, 0 bases at V and 3 bases at J, with 4 bases in the middle. The CDR3 is made up of 13 amino acids. From germline, CDR1 is SGDLS and CDR2 YYNGEE. CDR3 sequence (DNA): TGTGCCAGCAGCGTAGGAGTTGGAAACACCATATATTTT. Its protein is CASSVGVGNTIYF.

This clone came up once. The chain employs TRBV28 and TRBJ2-1, with 7 positions matching TRBD2. This CDR3 comprises 16 residues. CDR1 is MDHEN and CDR2 is SYDVKM in the germline V gene. The J segment lost 0 bases and the V segment lost 6 bases, leaving 8 bases of the junction unmatched. The DNA for the CDR3 is TGTGCCAGCAGGGGCGCGGGAGTTAACTCCTACAATGAGCAGTTCTTC. Translation gives CASRGAGVNSYNEQFF.

This clone came up a few times. The genes are TRBV29-1 and TRBJ2-3; the D gene is possibly TRBD2 (6 bases). Germline V CDR1 and CDR2: SQVTM, ANQGSEA. The CDR3 loop spans 13 amino acids. Trimming removed 1 base at V and 6 bases at J, with 11 bases between. The CDR3 is CSVEGRGGDTQYF. CDR3 coding DNA: TGCAGCGTTGAAGGGCGGGGCGGGGATACGCAGTATTTT.

CDR3 sequence (DNA): TGTGCCTTGAGCCGGGACAACTCTAATGAAAAACTGTTTTTT. It is translated as CALSRDNSNEKLFF. This chain links TRBV30 with TRBJ1-4, with D possibly matching TRBD1 (6 bases). Germline-derived CDR1 and CDR2 are GTSNPN and SVGIG (reference sequence). The V end was cut by 7 bases, the J end by 3 bases, with 15 bases between. The CDR3 loop spans 14 amino acids.

This clone was counted once. Here the CDR3 reads CASRVQGANNSPLHF. CDR3 in DNA: TGTGCCAGCAGAGTACAGGGGGCGAACAATTCACCCCTCCACTTT. The rearrangement joins TRBV27 to TRBJ1-6, with 9 nucleotides matching TRBD1. This CDR3 is built from 15 residues. Germline CDR1 and CDR2: MNHEY and SMNVEV (reference sequence). Trimming at V came to 6 bases and at J to 7 bases, leaving 7 bases not matched to a gene.

This chain links TRBV11-2 with TRBJ2-5, with 7 bases identical to TRBD2. The J segment lost 7 bases and the V segment lost 0 bases, leaving 5 bases of the junction unmatched. Per germline, CDR1 SGHAT and CDR2 FQNNGV. This CDR3 is built from 14 residues. The CDR3 DNA reads TGTGCCAGCAGCTTAGACGTTTCGGGAGGGACCCAGTACTTC. As protein: CASSLDVSGGTQYF.

The gene calls are TRBV6-4 and TRBJ1-6, with TRBD1 as a possible D gene (5 bases). In germline, CDR1 is MRHNA, CDR2 SNTAGT. The germline V and J ends were trimmed by 7 bases and 8 bases, with 15 bases remaining between them. There are 14 residues in the CDR3. CDR3 amino acids: CASIHRWYDSPLHF. The CDR3 coding sequence is TGTGCCAGCATTCACAGGTGGTATGATTCACCCCTCCACTTT.

The chain uses TRBV6-5 and TRBJ1-2; D might be TRBD1 (5 bases). Trimming took 0 bases from V and 7 from J, leaving 15 bases between them. The CDR3 spans 15 residues. Germline V lookup: CDR1 MNHEY, CDR2 SVGAGI. The CDR3 DNA sequence: TGTGCCAGCAGTTACTCTTACGACCGCGGGGCTGGCTACACCTTC. It encodes CASSYSYDRGAGYTF.

This clone showed up just a few times. V and J are TRBV7-8 and TRBJ1-4; no definite D call. The CDR3 is 14 residues long. CDR1 is SGHVS, CDR2 FQNEAQ, per germline. The V and J ends lost 4 bases and 1 base respectively, with 7 bases between them. The DNA of the CDR3 is TGTGCCAGCAGCTCCGGTGGAACTAATGAAAAACTGTTTTTT. Amino acid sequence: CASSSGGTNEKLFF.

Only one count was recorded for this clone. This chain uses TRBV2 with TRBJ1-1; 9 positions agree with TRBD1. This CDR3 region has 15 residues. With 5 bases clipped from V and 1 base from J, the junction kept 5 bases outside the gene matches. CDR1 and CDR2 (germline): SNHLY, FYNNEI. The CDR3 loop reads CASSIQGAGNTEAFF. The CDR3, as DNA: TGTGCCAGCAGTATACAGGGGGCCGGGAACACTGAAGCTTTCTTT. Using reference TRBV2 and TRBJ1-1 for the parts outside the CDR3, the full variable domain is EPEVTQTPSHQVTQMGQEVILRCVPISNHLYFYWYRQILGQKVEFLVSFYNNEISEKSEIFDDQFSVERPDGSNFTLKIRSTKLEDSAMYFCASSIQGAGNTEAFFGQGTRLTVV.

The chain links TRBV5-1 to TRBJ2-5, with a tentative D call TRBD2 (5 bases). The assigned J gene may be wrong: the sequence end matches TRBJ2-7 better. CDR3 length: 14 amino acids. Germline CDR1 and CDR2: SGHRS and YFSETQ. CDR3: CASSLASGSYEQYF. In nucleotides, the CDR3 is TGCGCCAGCAGCTTGGCGAGCGGTTCATACGAGCAGTACTTC.

This chain uses TRBV10-2 with TRBJ2-3, with 7 positions matching TRBD1. The CDR3 extends over 15 amino acids. Germline V gene lookup returns CDR1 WSHSY and CDR2 SAAADI. J was trimmed by 0 bases and V by 7 bases; bases with no gene match: 7. The CDR3 is CASKIQTGSTDTQYF. DNA of the CDR3: TGCGCCAGCAAGATACAGACAGGGAGCACAGATACGCAGTATTTT.